The 6 T cell receptor beta chains below come from one sample, sequenced in a study of identical twins. TCRdb reprocessed the 5' RACE reads via MiXCR and lists one record per CDR3 protein. The profile covers some 300,000 distinct CDR3 sequences, with around 12% appearing a single time and 6% to 9% taken by the ten largest. This sample was also put to use in a study of yellow fever vaccine responses in identical twins.

Source material: CD8+ T cells sorted from blood. All receptors derive from a woman under 30 in good health.

The chain links TRBV11-2 to TRBJ2-4; 9 bases map to TRBD2. V shed 4 bases, J shed 8 bases, and the junction held 9 bases outside the gene matches. Germline-derived CDR1 and CDR2 are SGHAT and FQNNGV. This CDR3 has 15 amino acids. The CDR3 spells CASSYEPSGIYIQYF. CDR3 nucleotide sequence: TGTGCCAGCAGCTACGAACCTAGCGGGATATACATTCAGTACTTC.

CDR3 DNA sequence: TGCAGTGCTAGAATGCTCTCCCCGGGGACCGGGGAGCTGTTTTTT. Encoded protein: CSARMLSPGTGELFF. The chain recombines TRBV20-1 with TRBJ2-2, with D perhaps TRBD2 (5 bases). Per germline, CDR1 DFQATT and CDR2 SNEGSKA (reference sequence). The ends were cut back, 2 bases at V and 5 bases at J, with 15 bases in the middle. The length of the CDR3 is 15 residues.

This clonotype was recorded a few times. The CDR3 nucleotides read TGTGCCAGCGAGGGACCTACTGAAGCTTTCTTT. Residues: CASEGPTEAFF. This chain links TRBV6-6 with TRBJ1-1; D is possibly TRBD1 (5 bases). This CDR3 has 11 amino acids. The V and J ends lost 8 bases and 5 bases respectively, with 9 bases between them. Germline CDR1 is MNHNY and CDR2 is SVGAGI (reference sequence).

The chain is built from TRBV20-1 and TRBJ2-1, with D perhaps TRBD1 or TRBD2 (5 bases each). Trimming shortened V by 0 bases and J by 7 bases, and 19 bases separated the two germline ends. Germline V gene lookup returns CDR1 DFQATT and CDR2 SNEGSKA (reference sequence). This CDR3 is built from 16 residues. Here the CDR3 DNA reads TGCAGTGCTAGAGATCAGGGCGGAGAACTAGGGAATGAGCAGTTCTTC. It codes for CSARDQGGELGNEQFF.

This clonotype was picked up a small number of times. The V and J genes are TRBV6-1 and TRBJ2-3; 9 nucleotides match TRBD2. The length of the CDR3 is 16 residues. J lost 3 bases, V lost 6 bases, and 10 bases had no gene match. The germline CDR1 and CDR2 sequences are MNHNS and SASEGT. The CDR3 coding sequence is TGTGCCAGCAGCCCCGGGACTAGCATTTCGACAGATACGCAGTATTTT. Protein product: CASSPGTSISTDTQYF.

This clonotype was seen repeatedly, ten times or more. V is TRBV28 and J is TRBJ2-2; a possible D gene is TRBD2 (6 bases). This CDR3 spans 12 amino acids. Germline CDR1 reads MDHEN; CDR2 reads SYDVKM. V lost 5 bases and J 6 bases, leaving 7 bases between the germline ends. The CDR3 region is CASSPGAGELFF. In nucleotides, the CDR3 is TGTGCCAGCAGTCCGGGAGCCGGGGAGCTGTTTTTT.